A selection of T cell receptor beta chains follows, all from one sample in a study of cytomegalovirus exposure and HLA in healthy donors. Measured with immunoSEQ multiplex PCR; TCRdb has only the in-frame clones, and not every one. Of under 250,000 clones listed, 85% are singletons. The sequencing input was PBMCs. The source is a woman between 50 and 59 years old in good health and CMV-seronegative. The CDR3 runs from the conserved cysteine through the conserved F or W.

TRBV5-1,CASSTDRAETQYF
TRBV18,CASSRYGGESRVGWNEKLFF
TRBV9,CASSVGAMYNEQFF
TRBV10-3,CAISEPGTSGRQEQYF
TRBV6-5,CASSRTGVDHYGYTF
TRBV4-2,CASSQDPGSSYEQYF
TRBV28,CASRGQLTDTQYF
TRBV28,CASRPGQGAWYEQFF
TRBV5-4,CASSLDSYGYTF
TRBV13,CASSLLGPRDEQYF
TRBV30,CAWRPTGTAGYTF
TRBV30,CATSLIGQPQETQYF
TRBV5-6,CASSLILVVSEAFF
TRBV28,CASSFLRQGRSNQPQHF
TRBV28,CASSTGHSGNTIYF
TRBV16,CASSRSVSPDSIQYF
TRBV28,CASAGQGASGPQHF
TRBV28,CASSFRGQPQHF
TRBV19,CASSIRQGFGGELFF
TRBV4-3,CASSQDPRAGANVLTF
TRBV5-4,CASSLGGTKNWNEQFF
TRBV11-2,CASRGEARSYEQYF
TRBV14,CASSQEGTSGDPSLAQYF
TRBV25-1,CASSVQGIQAEAFF
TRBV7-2,CASSRGTSGFRLGYEQYF
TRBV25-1,CASSEVRAKWHENTIYF
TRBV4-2,CASSQEGRRRANEKLFF
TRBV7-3,CASSSPGDNEQFF
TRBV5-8,CASSPRGGFATNEKLFF
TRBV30,CAWGPVLHYGYTF
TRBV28,CASRGGRTKNIQYF
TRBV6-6,CASSTGGNEQYF